Listed below are T cell receptor beta chains from one sample, sequenced in a study of cytomegalovirus exposure and HLA in healthy donors. Assay used: immunoSEQ multiplex PCR; TCRdb lists only in-frame clones, some missing. The profile shows around 150,000 clones, around 65% of them singletons. Material for sequencing was PBMCs. The source is a male donor in good health and CMV-seronegative. CDR3s leave out the opening cysteine and the closing phenylalanine or tryptophan. The size entry is marked missing in some rows and otherwise reads once, few, many or a size class.

V,size,J,CDR3
TRBV19,few,TRBJ2-5,ASATGGETQY
TRBV27,NA,TRBJ2-2,ASNGRPTANTGELF
TRBV11-2,NA,TRBJ2-1,ASSLANYNEQF
TRBV19,NA,TRBJ1-2,ASSMTGLNGYT
TRBV5-4,NA,TRBJ1-1,ASSPDRDTEAF
TRBV5-1,NA,TRBJ2-2,ASSTGLPTGELF
TRBV19,few,TRBJ1-6,ASSISVEGTSPLH
TRBV21-1,NA,TRBJ2-1,ASSKGDSGGRNEQF
TRBV27,NA,TRBJ2-3,ASTRSGRGSTDTQY
TRBV28,once,TRBJ1-6,ASVFRQGSYNSPLH
TRBV2,NA,TRBJ1-5,ASRDRQRSGQPQH
TRBV21-1,NA,TRBJ2-1,ASSDLAGGPYNEQF
TRBV30,NA,TRBJ2-5,AWSSSVETQY
TRBV19,once,TRBJ2-7,ASSIRTGDEQY
TRBV5-1,few,TRBJ2-1,ASSWGQAGADNEQF
TRBV6-1,NA,TRBJ1-1,ASRPGQRNTEAF
TRBV6-5,NA,TRBJ1-2,ASSMSGPYGYT
TRBV19,NA,TRBJ1-2,ASSIDRGKRYGYT
TRBV19,few,TRBJ1-1,ASTPYRGDMNTEAF
TRBV7-8,once,TRBJ1-2,ASSPSTGSLNSYGYT